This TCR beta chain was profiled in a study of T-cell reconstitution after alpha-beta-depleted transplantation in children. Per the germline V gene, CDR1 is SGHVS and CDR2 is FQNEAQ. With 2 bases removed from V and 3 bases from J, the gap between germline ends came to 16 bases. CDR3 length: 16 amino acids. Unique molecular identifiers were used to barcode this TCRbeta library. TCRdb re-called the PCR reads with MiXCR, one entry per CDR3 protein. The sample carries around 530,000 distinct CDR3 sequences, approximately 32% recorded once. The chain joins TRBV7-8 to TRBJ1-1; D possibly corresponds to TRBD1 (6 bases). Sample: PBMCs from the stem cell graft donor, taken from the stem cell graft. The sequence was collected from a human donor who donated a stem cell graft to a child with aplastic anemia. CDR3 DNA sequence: TGTGCCAGCAGCTTAATCGACGGGGGCCCTTACACTGAAGCTTTCTTT. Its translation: CASSLIDGGPYTEAFF.